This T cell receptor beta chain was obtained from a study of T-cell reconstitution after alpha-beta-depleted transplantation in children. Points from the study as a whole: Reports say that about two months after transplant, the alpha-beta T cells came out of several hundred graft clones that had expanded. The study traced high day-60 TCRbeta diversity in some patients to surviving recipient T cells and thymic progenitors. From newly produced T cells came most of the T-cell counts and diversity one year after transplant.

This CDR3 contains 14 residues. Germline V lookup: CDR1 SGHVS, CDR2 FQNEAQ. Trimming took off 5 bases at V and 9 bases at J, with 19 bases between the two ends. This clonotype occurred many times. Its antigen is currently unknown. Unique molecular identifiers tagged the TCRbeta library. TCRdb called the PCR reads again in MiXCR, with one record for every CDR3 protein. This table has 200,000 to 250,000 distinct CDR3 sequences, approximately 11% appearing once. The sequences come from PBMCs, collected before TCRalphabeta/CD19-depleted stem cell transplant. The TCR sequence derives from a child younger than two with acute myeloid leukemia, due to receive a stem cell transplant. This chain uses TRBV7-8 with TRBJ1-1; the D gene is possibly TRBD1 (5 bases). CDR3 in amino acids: CASSAEGWSRKAFF. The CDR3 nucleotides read TGTGCCAGCAGCGCGGAGGGGTGGAGTCGAAAAGCTTTCTTT.